These T cell receptor beta chains were read from a single sample in a study of PD-1 blockade in mismatch repair-deficient tumors. The protocol was immunoSEQ multiplex PCR, while the TCRdb copy is restricted to in-frame clones and leaves out a portion. In the table there are 35,000 to 40,000 clones, about 85% of which are singletons. This sample comprised peripheral blood, obtained 4 weeks after starting pembrolizumab. These receptors originate from an adult with mismatch repair-deficient cancer. The CDR3 runs from the conserved cysteine through the conserved F or W. Fields, in order: V gene, clone size, D gene, J gene, CDR3 protein, CDR3 DNA. A D gene is named only where the DNA matches it firmly. The listing skips clone size in some rows; elsewhere it reads once, few, many or a size class.

V gene: TRBV6-4; clone size: -; D gene: -; J gene: TRBJ2-1; CDR3 protein: CASSESSYNEQFF; CDR3 DNA: TGTGCCAGCAGTGAAAGCTCCTACAATGAGCAGTTCTTC
V gene: TRBV28; clone size: -; D gene: TRBD2; J gene: TRBJ2-1; CDR3 protein: CASYSGSSYNEQFF; CDR3 DNA: TGTGCCAGCTATAGCGGGAGCTCCTACAATGAGCAGTTCTTC
V gene: TRBV6-4; clone size: -; D gene: -; J gene: TRBJ2-2; CDR3 protein: CASSDGSTGELFF; CDR3 DNA: TGTGCCAGCAGTGACGGGAGCACCGGGGAGCTGTTTTTT
V gene: TRBV10-1; clone size: few; D gene: -; J gene: TRBJ2-3; CDR3 protein: CAGWTGTDTQYF; CDR3 DNA: TGCGCCGGTTGGACAGGCACAGATACGCAGTATTTT
V gene: TRBV18; clone size: -; D gene: TRBD1; J gene: TRBJ2-3; CDR3 protein: CASSPMLGDRGTDTQYF; CDR3 DNA: TGTGCCAGCTCACCGATGCTAGGGGACAGGGGAACAGATACGCAGTATTTT
V gene: TRBV9; clone size: -; D gene: -; J gene: TRBJ2-7; CDR3 protein: CASSVTGLARRNEQYF; CDR3 DNA: TGTGCCAGCAGCGTCACCGGACTGGCCAGACGGAACGAGCAGTACTTC
V gene: TRBV10-1; clone size: -; D gene: TRBD1; J gene: TRBJ2-7; CDR3 protein: CASNGQGISYEQYF; CDR3 DNA: TGCGCCAGCAATGGACAGGGGATATCCTACGAGCAGTACTTC
V gene: TRBV19; clone size: -; D gene: TRBD1; J gene: TRBJ1-5; CDR3 protein: CASSKGTGHQPQHF; CDR3 DNA: TGTGCCAGTAGCAAAGGGACAGGCCATCAGCCCCAGCATTTT
V gene: TRBV7-8; clone size: -; D gene: -; J gene: TRBJ1-1; CDR3 protein: CASSLIGANTEAFF; CDR3 DNA: TGTGCCAGCAGCTTAATTGGGGCTAACACTGAAGCTTTCTTT
V gene: TRBV7-2; clone size: -; D gene: -; J gene: TRBJ1-1; CDR3 protein: CASRTLNTEAFF; CDR3 DNA: TGTGCCAGCAGAACCTTGAACACTGAAGCTTTCTTT
V gene: TRBV5-1; clone size: -; D gene: TRBD2; J gene: TRBJ2-1; CDR3 protein: CASSLNKLAGVYNEQFF; CDR3 DNA: TGCGCCAGCAGCTTGAATAAACTAGCGGGAGTCTACAATGAGCAGTTCTTC
V gene: TRBV4-3; clone size: once; D gene: TRBD1; J gene: TRBJ1-4; CDR3 protein: CASSPRQGLANEKLFF; CDR3 DNA: TGCGCCAGCAGCCCCCGACAGGGGCTCGCTAATGAAAAACTGTTTTTT
V gene: TRBV7-9; clone size: -; D gene: -; J gene: TRBJ2-5; CDR3 protein: CASSLGQMYQETQYF; CDR3 DNA: TGTGCCAGCAGCTTAGGACAGATGTACCAAGAGACCCAGTACTTC
V gene: TRBV9; clone size: -; D gene: -; J gene: TRBJ2-1; CDR3 protein: CASSGASYNEQFF; CDR3 DNA: TGTGCCAGCAGCGGGGCCTCCTACAATGAGCAGTTCTTC
V gene: TRBV7-9; clone size: few; D gene: -; J gene: TRBJ2-7; CDR3 protein: CASSQPGRPQEEQYF; CDR3 DNA: TGTGCCAGCAGTCAGCCAGGGAGACCCCAGGAGGAGCAGTACTTC
V gene: TRBV7-2; clone size: -; D gene: TRBD1; J gene: TRBJ2-7; CDR3 protein: CASSLDRTGAYEQYF; CDR3 DNA: TGTGCCAGCAGCTTAGACCGGACAGGGGCCTACGAGCAGTACTTC
V gene: TRBV11-2; clone size: -; D gene: TRBD2; J gene: TRBJ2-1; CDR3 protein: CASSPLAGGTYNEQFF; CDR3 DNA: TGTGCCAGCAGCCCTCTAGCGGGAGGGACCTACAATGAGCAGTTCTTC
V gene: TRBV4-2; clone size: -; D gene: -; J gene: TRBJ2-1; CDR3 protein: CASSQDWDVNEQFF; CDR3 DNA: TGTGCCAGCAGCCAAGATTGGGACGTTAATGAGCAGTTCTTC
V gene: TRBV15; clone size: -; D gene: -; J gene: TRBJ2-1; CDR3 protein: CATSSRDFNEQFF; CDR3 DNA: TGTGCCACCAGCAGCCGGGACTTCAATGAGCAGTTCTTC
V gene: TRBV30; clone size: few; D gene: TRBD2; J gene: TRBJ2-1; CDR3 protein: CAWSLVQRGYNEQFF; CDR3 DNA: TGTGCCTGGAGCCTTGTCCAGCGGGGATACAATGAGCAGTTCTTC
V gene: TRBV29-1; clone size: -; D gene: TRBD2; J gene: TRBJ2-3; CDR3 protein: CSVLGTSLLKTQYF; CDR3 DNA: TGCAGCGTTCTTGGGACTAGTCTCCTCAAGACGCAGTATTTT
V gene: TRBV28; clone size: -; D gene: TRBD2; J gene: TRBJ2-1; CDR3 protein: CASSLPSGLREVGEQFF; CDR3 DNA: TGTGCCAGCAGTTTACCTAGCGGCCTACGTGAGGTGGGTGAGCAGTTCTTC
V gene: TRBV7-9; clone size: -; D gene: -; J gene: TRBJ1-2; CDR3 protein: CASSLTENYGYTF; CDR3 DNA: TGTGCCAGCAGCTTAACCGAAAACTATGGCTACACCTTC
V gene: TRBV11-2; clone size: -; D gene: -; J gene: TRBJ1-1; CDR3 protein: CASSLEVHTEAFF; CDR3 DNA: TGTGCCAGCAGCTTAGAGGTCCACACTGAAGCTTTCTTT
V gene: TRBV19; clone size: -; D gene: TRBD2; J gene: TRBJ2-1; CDR3 protein: CASSIGGLADVGPYNEQFF; CDR3 DNA: TGTGCCAGTAGTATAGGGGGACTAGCGGACGTCGGTCCCTACAATGAGCAGTTCTTC
V gene: TRBV7-2; clone size: few; D gene: -; J gene: TRBJ2-2; CDR3 protein: CASSTGRANTGELFF; CDR3 DNA: TGTGCCAGCAGCACCGGCAGGGCGAACACCGGGGAGCTGTTTTTT
V gene: TRBV4-1; clone size: -; D gene: -; J gene: TRBJ2-5; CDR3 protein: CASSQTDRLQETQYF; CDR3 DNA: TGCGCCAGCAGCCAAACGGACAGACTACAAGAGACCCAGTACTTC
V gene: TRBV27; clone size: few; D gene: -; J gene: TRBJ2-1; CDR3 protein: CASSRVGGKTEQFF; CDR3 DNA: TGTGCCAGCTCCCGTGTTGGAGGTAAAACTGAGCAGTTCTTC
V gene: TRBV18; clone size: -; D gene: TRBD2; J gene: TRBJ2-7; CDR3 protein: CASSPPVGEGRRDEQYF; CDR3 DNA: TGTGCCAGCTCACCACCAGTGGGGGAGGGCCGACGTGACGAGCAGTACTTC
V gene: TRBV30; clone size: -; D gene: TRBD1; J gene: TRBJ1-1; CDR3 protein: CASEHEGGPHLGTEAFF; CDR3 DNA: TGTGCCTCGGAACACGAAGGGGGCCCACACTTGGGCACTGAAGCTTTCTTT
V gene: TRBV27; clone size: -; D gene: TRBD2; J gene: TRBJ2-3; CDR3 protein: CASSDWREGQDTQYF; CDR3 DNA: TGTGCCAGCAGTGATTGGCGGGAGGGCCAGGATACGCAGTATTTT
V gene: TRBV11-2; clone size: -; D gene: -; J gene: TRBJ1-4; CDR3 protein: CASSLGDATNEKLFF; CDR3 DNA: TGTGCCAGCAGCTTAGGGGATGCAACTAATGAAAAACTGTTTTTT
V gene: TRBV28; clone size: -; D gene: -; J gene: TRBJ2-1; CDR3 protein: CASNHPSARYNEQFF; CDR3 DNA: TGTGCCAGCAACCATCCTAGCGCGCGTTACAATGAGCAGTTCTTC
V gene: TRBV13; clone size: -; D gene: TRBD2; J gene: TRBJ2-7; CDR3 protein: CASSLAGGSYEQYF; CDR3 DNA: TGTGCCAGCAGCCTAGCGGGAGGGTCCTACGAGCAGTACTTC
V gene: TRBV6-6; clone size: -; D gene: -; J gene: TRBJ2-3; CDR3 protein: CASSYTETSTDTQYF; CDR3 DNA: TGTGCCAGCAGTTACACGGAGACTAGCACAGATACGCAGTATTTT
V gene: TRBV6-1; clone size: medium-sized; D gene: TRBD2; J gene: TRBJ2-1; CDR3 protein: CASSELAGSYNEQFF; CDR3 DNA: TGTGCCAGCAGTGAACTAGCGGGCTCCTACAATGAGCAGTTCTTC
V gene: TRBV7-9; clone size: -; D gene: -; J gene: TRBJ1-2; CDR3 protein: CASSLESGAIYGYTF; CDR3 DNA: TGTGCCAGCAGCTTAGAATCAGGGGCCATCTATGGCTACACCTTC
V gene: TRBV4-3; clone size: -; D gene: -; J gene: TRBJ2-2; CDR3 protein: CASSLGSTGELFF; CDR3 DNA: TGCGCCAGCAGCCTGGGGAGCACCGGGGAGCTGTTTTTT
V gene: TRBV7-8; clone size: -; D gene: -; J gene: TRBJ2-1; CDR3 protein: CASSYPRLEGREEQFF; CDR3 DNA: TGTGCCAGCAGCTACCCCAGGCTGGAGGGCCGGGAGGAGCAGTTCTTC
V gene: TRBV10-2; clone size: -; D gene: -; J gene: TRBJ2-1; CDR3 protein: CASSEFPGDVNSYNEQFF; CDR3 DNA: TGCGCCAGCAGTGAGTTCCCCGGGGACGTAAACTCCTACAATGAGCAGTTCTTC
V gene: TRBV11-2; clone size: -; D gene: TRBD1; J gene: TRBJ2-5; CDR3 protein: CASSLDGNRGLRETQYF; CDR3 DNA: TGTGCCAGCAGCTTAGACGGTAACAGGGGGCTCAGAGAGACCCAGTACTTC
V gene: TRBV4-2; clone size: -; D gene: -; J gene: TRBJ1-4; CDR3 protein: CASTKGLGAYEKLFF; CDR3 DNA: TGTGCCAGCACCAAGGGGCTGGGGGCTTATGAAAAACTGTTTTTT
V gene: TRBV11-2; clone size: -; D gene: TRBD2; J gene: TRBJ2-4; CDR3 protein: CASSLSGGLAKNIQYF; CDR3 DNA: TGTGCCAGCAGCTTAAGCGGGGGACTAGCCAAAAACATTCAGTACTTC
V gene: TRBV28; clone size: -; D gene: TRBD1; J gene: TRBJ2-7; CDR3 protein: CASSFPGQGIYEQYF; CDR3 DNA: TGTGCCAGCAGTTTTCCGGGACAGGGGATTTACGAGCAGTACTTC
V gene: TRBV11-2; clone size: -; D gene: TRBD1; J gene: TRBJ2-5; CDR3 protein: CASSLGTGGVSETQYF; CDR3 DNA: TGTGCCAGCAGCTTAGGGACAGGGGGCGTCTCCGAGACCCAGTACTTC